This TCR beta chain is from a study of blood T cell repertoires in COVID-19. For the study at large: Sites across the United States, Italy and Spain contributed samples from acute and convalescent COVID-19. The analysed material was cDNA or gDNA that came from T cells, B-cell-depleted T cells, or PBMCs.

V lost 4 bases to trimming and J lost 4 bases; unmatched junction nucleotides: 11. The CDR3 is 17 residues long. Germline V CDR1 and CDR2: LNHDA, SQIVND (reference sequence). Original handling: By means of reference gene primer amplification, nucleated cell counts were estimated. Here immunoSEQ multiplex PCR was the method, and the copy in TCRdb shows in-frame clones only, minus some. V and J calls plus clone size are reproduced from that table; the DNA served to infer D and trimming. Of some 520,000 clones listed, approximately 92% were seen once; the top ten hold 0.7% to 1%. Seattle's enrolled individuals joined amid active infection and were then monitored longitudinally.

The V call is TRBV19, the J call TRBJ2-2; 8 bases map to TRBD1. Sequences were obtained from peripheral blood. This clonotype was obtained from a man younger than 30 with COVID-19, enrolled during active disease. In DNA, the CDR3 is TGTGCCAGTAGTAATCTTCCAGGGGGCTCGGGCACCGGGGAGCTGTTTTTT. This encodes CASSNLPGGSGTGELFF.